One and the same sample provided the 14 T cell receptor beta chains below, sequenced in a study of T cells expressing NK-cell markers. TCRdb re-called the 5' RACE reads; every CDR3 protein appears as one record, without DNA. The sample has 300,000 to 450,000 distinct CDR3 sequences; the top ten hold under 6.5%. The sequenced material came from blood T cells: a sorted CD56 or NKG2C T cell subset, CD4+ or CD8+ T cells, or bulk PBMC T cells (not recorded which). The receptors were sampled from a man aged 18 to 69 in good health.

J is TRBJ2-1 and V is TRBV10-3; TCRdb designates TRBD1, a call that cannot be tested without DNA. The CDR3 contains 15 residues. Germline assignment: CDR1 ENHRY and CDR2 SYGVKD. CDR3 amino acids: CAISTGQLTYNEQFF.

The chain's CDR3 is CASSLSLGGVGAKNIQYF. J is TRBJ2-4 and V is TRBV5-1; with no DNA, the TCRdb D assignment of TRBD1 cannot be verified. This CDR3 region has 18 residues. The V gene's germline CDR1 is SGHRS and CDR2 YFSETQ.

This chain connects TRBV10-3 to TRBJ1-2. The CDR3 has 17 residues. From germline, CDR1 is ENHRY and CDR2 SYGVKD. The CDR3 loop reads CAISESMGGLYFYGYTF.

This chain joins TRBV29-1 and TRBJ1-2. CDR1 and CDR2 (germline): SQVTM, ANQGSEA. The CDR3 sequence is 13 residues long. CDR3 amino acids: CSVEVDGLGGYTF.

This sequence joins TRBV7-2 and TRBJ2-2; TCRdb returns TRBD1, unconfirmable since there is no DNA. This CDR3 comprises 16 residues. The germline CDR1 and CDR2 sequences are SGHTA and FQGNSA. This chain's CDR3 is CASSLKLGQGAGELFF.

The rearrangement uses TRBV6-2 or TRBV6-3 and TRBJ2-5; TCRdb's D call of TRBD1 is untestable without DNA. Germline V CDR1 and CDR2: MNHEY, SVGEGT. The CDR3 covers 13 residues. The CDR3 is CASRNPGQGTQYF.

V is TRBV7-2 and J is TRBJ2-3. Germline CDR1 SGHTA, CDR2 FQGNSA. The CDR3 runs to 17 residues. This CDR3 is CASSSNVGGYFTDTQYF.

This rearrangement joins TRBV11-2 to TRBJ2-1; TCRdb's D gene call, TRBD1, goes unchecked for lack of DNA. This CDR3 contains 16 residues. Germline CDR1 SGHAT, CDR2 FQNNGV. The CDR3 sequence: CASSPRLRGGASEQFF. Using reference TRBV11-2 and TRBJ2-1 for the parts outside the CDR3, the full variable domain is EAGVAQSPRYKIIEKRQSVAFWCNPISGHATLYWYQQILGQGPKLLIQFQNNGVVDDSQLPKDRFSAERLKGVDSTLKIQPAKLEDSAVYLCASSPRLRGGASEQFFGPGTRLTVL.

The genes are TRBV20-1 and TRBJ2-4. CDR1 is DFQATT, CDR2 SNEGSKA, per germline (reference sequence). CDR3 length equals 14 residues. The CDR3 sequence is CSARKDSKINIQYF.

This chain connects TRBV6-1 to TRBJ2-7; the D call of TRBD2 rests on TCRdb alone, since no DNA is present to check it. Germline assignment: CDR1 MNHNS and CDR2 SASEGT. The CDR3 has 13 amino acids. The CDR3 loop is CASRGLVSHEQYF.

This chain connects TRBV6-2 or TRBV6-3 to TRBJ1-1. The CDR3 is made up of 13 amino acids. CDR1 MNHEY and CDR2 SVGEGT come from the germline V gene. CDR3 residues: CASSYVPADRAFF.

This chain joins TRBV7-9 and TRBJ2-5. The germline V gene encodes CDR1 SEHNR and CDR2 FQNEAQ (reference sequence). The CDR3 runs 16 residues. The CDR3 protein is CASSLGGSLYQETQYF.

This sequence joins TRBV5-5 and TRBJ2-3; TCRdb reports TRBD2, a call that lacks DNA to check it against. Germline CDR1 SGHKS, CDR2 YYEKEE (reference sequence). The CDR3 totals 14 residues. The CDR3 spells CASALAGITDTQYF.

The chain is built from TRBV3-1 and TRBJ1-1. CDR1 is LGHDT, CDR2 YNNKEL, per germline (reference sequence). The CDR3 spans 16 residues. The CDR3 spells CASSRRSGEVNTEAFF.